The source of this T cell receptor beta chain is a study of blood T cell repertoires in COVID-19. At the level of the study: Collection of acute and convalescent COVID-19 samples took place in the United States, Italy and Spain. Nucleic acid was either cDNA or gDNA, and it came from T cells, B-cell-depleted T cells, or PBMCs.

The CDR3 is made up of 14 amino acids. With 4 bases clipped from V and 5 bases from J, the junction kept 3 bases outside the gene matches. CDR1 is LGHDT, CDR2 YNNKEL, per germline (reference sequence). Per the original data handling: Estimation of nucleated cell counts was performed using reference gene primer amplification. Data came from immunoSEQ multiplex PCR; TCRdb stores just in-frame clones and leaves some out. From that table come the V and J calls and clone size; the DNA was used to work out D and trimming. The table lists fewer than 30,000 clones, about 90% of them singletons. Sequencing was carried out using peripheral blood. The chain carries TRBV3-1 (or the pseudogene TRBV3-2) and TRBJ1-3; 9 bases match TRBD1. The TCR originated in a human donor in a cohort sampled during active COVID-19. CDR3 DNA: TGTGCCAGCAGCCTAGGGACAGGGAGAAACACCATATATTTT. This gives the protein CASSLGTGRNTIYF.